The TCR beta chain under discussion was sequenced for a study of early T cells in non-severe SARS-CoV-2 infection. Across the whole study: Chains stayed unpaired after sequencing of bulk RNA from unsorted whole blood.

Unique molecular identifier tags were affixed to discrete cDNA molecules. From the 5' RACE reads, TCRdb called clonotypes with MiXCR, one entry per CDR3 protein. This table has 40,000 or so distinct CDR3 sequences, about 5.3% appearing once. This clonotype showed up many times. The CDR3 covers 14 residues. Trimming took off 0 bases at V and 7 bases at J, with 12 bases between the two ends. Per the germline V gene, CDR1 is MNHEY and CDR2 is SVGAGI. This rearrangement joins TRBV6-5 to TRBJ1-2, with a weak D call TRBD1 (5 bases). The specimen comprised whole blood, sampled at baseline. This receptor was identified in an adult who was a healthcare worker with PCR-confirmed SARS-CoV-2 infection or an uninfected control (not recorded which). The CDR3 DNA is TGTGCCAGCAGTTACTCTCGGCAGGGTACTGGCTACACCTTC. Its translation is CASSYSRQGTGYTF.